This T cell receptor beta chain came from a study of CD8+ T cells in alopecia areata. Deletions cut 4 bases from V and 4 bases from J, with 12 bases between. The CDR3 is 14 amino acids. The germline V gene has CDR1 SGHRS and CDR2 YFSETQ. This clone has only a few counts. The same CDR3 can be traced to other DNA sequences in this sample. Following RNA extraction, reverse transcription yielded cDNA that acted as the sequencing template. TCRdb keeps only in-frame clones here, not all; method: immunoSEQ multiplex PCR. The sample lists hundreds of thousands of clones, about three fifths seen once, with 0.75% to 0.95% in the top ten. Stated treatment: oral pan-JAK inhibitor, 5-10 mg twice daily.

This TCR derives from a human donor with alopecia areata. V and J are TRBV5-1 and TRBJ1-5; possible D gene TRBD1, 5 bases. The specimen comprised CD4+ T cells sorted from blood, sampled around week 53, from a patient treated with tofacitinib. CDR3 DNA: TGCGCCAGCAGCCCCGGGACGGTTAATCAGCCCCAGCATTTT. It encodes CASSPGTVNQPQHF.